This passage covers 20 T cell receptor beta chains from one sample sequenced in a study of blood T cell repertoires in COVID-19. Profiled with immunoSEQ multiplex PCR; TCRdb holds only in-frame clones, not every one. This sample has 95,000 to 100,000 clones, with around 85% found just once. The source material was peripheral blood. The receptor set was obtained from an elderly woman with acute or convalescent COVID-19.

This clone was seen only once. The V call is TRBV7-6, the J call TRBJ2-2, with TRBD1 as a possible D gene (7 bases). The germline CDR1 and CDR2 sequences are SGHVS and FNYEAQ. V was cut by 3 bases and J by 0 bases, with 20 bases left in between. The CDR3 covers 19 residues. The CDR3 spells CASSFRVRGGGANTGELFF. CDR3 nucleotides: TGTGCCAGCAGCTTTCGCGTTCGAGGGGGCGGGGCGAACACCGGGGAGCTGTTTTTT.

V gene TRBV15 combines with J gene TRBJ2-1; 9 nucleotides align to TRBD1. Looked up from germline, CDR1 is LNHNV and CDR2 is YYDKDF (reference sequence). The CDR3 sequence is 15 residues long. The V gene end was trimmed by 3 bases and the J gene end by 4 bases; junction bases not matched to a gene: 4. The CDR3 spells CATSRNGQGYNEQFF. In DNA form, the CDR3 reads TGTGCCACCAGCAGGAACGGACAGGGGTACAATGAGCAGTTCTTC.

The table lists this clone with a count of one. The chain employs TRBV7-2 and TRBJ2-2, with TRBD2 matching over 11 bases. V lost 1 base to trimming and J lost 3 bases; unmatched junction nucleotides: 1. The germline V gene has CDR1 SGHTA and CDR2 FQGNSA. CDR3 length: 16 residues. The CDR3 sequence: CASSLVAGGYTGELFF. CDR3 bases: TGTGCCAGCAGCTTAGTAGCGGGGGGGTACACCGGGGAGCTGTTTTTT.

The rearrangement links TRBV2 to TRBJ2-3; 9 bases agree with TRBD1. Per germline, CDR1 SNHLY and CDR2 FYNNEI. There are 16 residues in the CDR3. Unmatched junction bases numbered 7, after V lost 3 bases and J lost 3 bases. The CDR3 loop reads CASSELDRGNTDTQYF. The CDR3 coding sequence is TGTGCCAGCAGTGAGTTAGACAGGGGGAATACAGATACGCAGTATTTT.

The V gene is TRBV27, the J gene TRBJ1-1; 7 nucleotides align to TRBD1. The trim removed 5 bases at V and 0 bases at J, leaving 6 bases unmatched. The V gene's germline CDR1 is MNHEY and CDR2 SMNVEV (reference sequence). There are 15 residues in the CDR3. CDR3 coding DNA: TGTGCCAGCAGTGTCGACAGGGAACTGAACACTGAAGCTTTCTTT. The encoded protein is CASSVDRELNTEAFF.

The rearrangement joins TRBV2 to TRBJ1-2, with 8 bases lining up with TRBD1. Losses at the gene ends were 4 bases for V and 4 bases for J; bases not matched to a gene: 5. CDR1 is SNHLY, CDR2 FYNNEI, per germline. This CDR3 is built from 14 residues. CDR3 protein: CASSAAGGGYGYTF. Here the CDR3 DNA reads TGTGCCAGCAGTGCCGCAGGGGGCGGCTATGGCTACACCTTC.

This sequence joins TRBV2 and TRBJ1-2; D is ambiguous. The CDR3 is 12 amino acids. The germline V and J ends were trimmed by 6 bases and 8 bases, with 13 bases remaining between them. The germline CDR1 and CDR2 sequences are SNHLY and FYNNEI. The CDR3 loop is CASSVRGEGYTF. The CDR3 DNA follows: TGTGCCAGCAGCGTTCGTGGGGAGGGCTACACCTTC.

The DNA for the CDR3 is TGTGCCAGTAGTATCGGGGGACAGGGGGCGCTTGGCTACACCTTC. Residues: CASSIGGQGALGYTF. This chain joins TRBV19 and TRBJ1-2, with 12 positions matching TRBD1. From germline, CDR1 is LNHDA and CDR2 SQIVND (reference sequence). Trimming removed 3 bases from V and 7 bases from J; junction bases left unmatched: 6. This CDR3 has 15 residues.

The chain employs TRBV6-5 and TRBJ1-4, with a tentative D call TRBD1 (5 bases). The CDR3 length is 13 residues. With 8 bases removed from V and 4 bases from J, the gap between germline ends came to 11 bases. Per the germline V gene, CDR1 is MNHEY and CDR2 is SVGAGI. The CDR3, as DNA: TGTGCCAGCTCTAGGACATATAATGAAAAACTGTTTTTT. It yields the protein CASSRTYNEKLFF.

The rearrangement uses TRBV3-1 (or the pseudogene TRBV3-2) and TRBJ2-2; possibly TRBD1 for D (5 bases). This CDR3 region has 16 residues. V was cut by 11 bases and J by 5 bases, with 24 bases left in between. Germline CDR1 reads LGHDT; CDR2 reads YNNKEL (reference sequence). The CDR3 region is CAFQVGYRGLTGELFF. The CDR3 DNA follows: TGTGCCTTCCAAGTCGGATATAGGGGATTGACCGGGGAGCTGTTTTTT.

The chain employs TRBV7-9 and TRBJ1-4; D is unclear. Germline V lookup: CDR1 SEHNR, CDR2 FQNEAQ (reference sequence). V was trimmed by 3 bases and J by 7 bases, leaving 9 bases between them. The length of the CDR3 is 13 residues. The CDR3 region has the DNA TGTGCCAGCAGCTTGGTTCGGGGTGAAAAACTGTTTTTT. This gives the protein CASSLVRGEKLFF. The complete variable domain, with remaining parts taken from reference TRBV7-9 and TRBJ1-4, reads DTGVSQNPRHKITKRGQNVTFRCDPISEHNRLYWYRQTLGQGPEFLTYFQNEAQLEKSRLLSDRFSAERPKGSFSTLEIQRTEQGDSAMYLCASSLVRGEKLFFGSGTQLSVL.

V gene TRBV10-3 combines with J gene TRBJ2-7, with 10 bases lining up with TRBD1. This CDR3 region has 15 residues. With 3 bases clipped from V and 7 bases from J, the junction kept 9 bases outside the gene matches. CDR1 ENHRY and CDR2 SYGVKD come from the germline V gene. CDR3 amino acids: CAISEGDRGRLEQYF. The DNA for the CDR3 is TGTGCCATCAGTGAAGGGGACAGGGGACGGCTTGAGCAGTACTTC.

The rearrangement uses TRBV6-2 or TRBV6-3 and TRBJ1-1, with D possibly TRBD1 on 6 matching bases. V lost 4 bases, J lost 7 bases, and 16 bases lay in between. Germline lookup yields CDR1 MNHEY and CDR2 SVGEGT. CDR3 size: 14 residues. The CDR3 spells CASSSGQRTVEAFF. In DNA form, the CDR3 reads TGTGCCAGCAGTTCGGGACAACGGACCGTTGAAGCTTTCTTT.

The CDR3 protein is CASSQGQGYGYTF. The CDR3 nucleotides read TGTGCCAGCAGCCAGGGACAGGGGTATGGCTACACCTTC. The chain has TRBV5-4 and TRBJ1-2; 10 bases line up with TRBD1. CDR3 length: 13 amino acids. Trimming removed 4 bases from V and 5 bases from J; junction bases left unmatched: 2. Germline V gives CDR1 SGHNT, CDR2 YYREEE (reference sequence). Combining the CDR3 with reference TRBV5-4 and TRBJ1-2 gives the whole variable domain ETGVTQSPTHLIKTRGQQVTLRCSSQSGHNTVSWYQQALGQGPQFIFQYYREEENGRGNFPPRFSGLQFPNYSSELNVNALELDDSALYLCASSQGQGYGYTFGSGTRLTVV.

The chain recombines TRBV7-9 with TRBJ1-4; a weak D match, TRBD1 (6 bases). Trimming stripped 5 bases from V and 7 bases from J, with 20 bases between. Per the germline V gene, CDR1 is SEHNR and CDR2 is FQNEAQ (reference sequence). The CDR3 is made up of 16 amino acids. The CDR3 coding sequence is TGTGCCAGCAGCCCTACAAACAGGGCTTGGGGTGAAAAACTGTTTTTT. Amino acid sequence: CASSPTNRAWGEKLFF.

This chain joins TRBV6-2 or TRBV6-3 and TRBJ1-5, with 9 bases aligning to TRBD1. V dropped 2 bases and J dropped 5; count of bases not matched to a gene: 4. CDR3 length: 15 residues. The germline V gene has CDR1 MNHEY and CDR2 SVGEGT. For the CDR3, the DNA is TGTGCCAGCAGTTACGGCGGGACAGGGTATCAGCCCCAGCATTTT. This gives the protein CASSYGGTGYQPQHF.

This clone was seen repeatedly, ten times or more. The chain has TRBV19 and TRBJ1-2; D call uncertain. Per the germline V gene, CDR1 is LNHDA and CDR2 is SQIVND (reference sequence). The CDR3 is 17 residues long. V was cut by 7 bases and J by 0 bases, with 21 bases left in between. The CDR3 is CASIPYTPGLSNYGYTF. The CDR3 coding sequence is TGTGCCAGTATACCCTATACCCCTGGACTTTCTAACTATGGCTACACCTTC.

V is TRBV5-1 and J is TRBJ1-4; D not certain. The CDR3 extends over 14 amino acids. CDR1 is SGHRS and CDR2 is YFSETQ in the germline V gene. V lost 3 bases to trimming and J lost 3 bases, with 9 bases between them. CDR3 coding DNA: TGCGCCAGCAGCTCTTCCAGGTCTAATGAAAAACTGTTTTTT. Residues: CASSSSRSNEKLFF.

V usage is TRBV12-5 and J usage is TRBJ1-2; D gene uncertain. The V and J ends lost 0 bases and 6 bases respectively, with 20 bases between them. This CDR3 is built from 17 residues. CDR1 LGHNT and CDR2 FRNRAP come from the germline V gene. CDR3 amino acids: CASGLVVGSGPQDGYTF. The CDR3 DNA reads TGTGCTAGTGGTTTGGTAGTTGGGAGCGGCCCTCAAGATGGCTACACCTTC.

The table lists this clone with a few counts. The rearrangement uses TRBV9 and TRBJ1-1; TRBD1 might be the D (5 bases). Germline CDR1 SGDLS, CDR2 YYNGEE. V lost 2 bases and J 4 bases, leaving 18 bases between the germline ends. This CDR3 comprises 16 residues. CDR3 loop: CASSVSPRGLGTEAFF. Here the CDR3 DNA reads TGTGCCAGCAGCGTTTCTCCGCGGGGGTTGGGCACTGAAGCTTTCTTT.